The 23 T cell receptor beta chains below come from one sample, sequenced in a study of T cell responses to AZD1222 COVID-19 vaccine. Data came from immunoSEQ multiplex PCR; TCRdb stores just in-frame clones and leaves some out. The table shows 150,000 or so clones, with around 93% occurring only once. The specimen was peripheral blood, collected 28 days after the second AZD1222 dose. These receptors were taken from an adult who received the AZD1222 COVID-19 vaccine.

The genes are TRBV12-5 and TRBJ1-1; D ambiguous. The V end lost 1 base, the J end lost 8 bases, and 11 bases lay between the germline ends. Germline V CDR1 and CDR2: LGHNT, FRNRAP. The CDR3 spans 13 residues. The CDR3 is CASGLDVPTEAFF. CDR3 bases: TGTGCTAGTGGTTTGGACGTACCGACAGAAGCTTTCTTT.

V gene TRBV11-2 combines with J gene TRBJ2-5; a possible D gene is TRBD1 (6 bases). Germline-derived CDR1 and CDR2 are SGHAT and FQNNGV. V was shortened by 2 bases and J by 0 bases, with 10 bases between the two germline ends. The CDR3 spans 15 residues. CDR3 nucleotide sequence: TGTGCCAGCAGCTTACACAGGGATTACCAAGAGACCCAGTACTTC. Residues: CASSLHRDYQETQYF.

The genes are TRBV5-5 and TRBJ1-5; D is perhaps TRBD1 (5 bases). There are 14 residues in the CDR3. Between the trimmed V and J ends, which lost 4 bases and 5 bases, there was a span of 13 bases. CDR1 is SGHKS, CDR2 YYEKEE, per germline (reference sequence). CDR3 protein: CASSLRWGDQPQHF. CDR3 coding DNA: TGTGCCAGCAGCCTACGTTGGGGGGATCAGCCCCAGCATTTT.

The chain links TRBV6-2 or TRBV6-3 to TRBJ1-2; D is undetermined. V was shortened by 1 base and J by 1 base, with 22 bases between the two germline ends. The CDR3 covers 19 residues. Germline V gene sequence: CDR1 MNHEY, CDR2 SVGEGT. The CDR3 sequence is CASSYYHGDSEPYNYGYTF. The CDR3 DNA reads TGTGCCAGCAGTTACTATCACGGAGACTCTGAACCTTATAACTATGGCTACACCTTC.

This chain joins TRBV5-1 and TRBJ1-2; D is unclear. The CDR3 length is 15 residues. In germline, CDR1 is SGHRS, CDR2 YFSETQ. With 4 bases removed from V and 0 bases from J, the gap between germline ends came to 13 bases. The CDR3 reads CASSPTAPANYGYTF. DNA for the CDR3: TGCGCCAGCAGCCCGACCGCACCCGCTAACTATGGCTACACCTTC. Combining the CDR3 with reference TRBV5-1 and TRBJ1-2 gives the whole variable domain KAGVTQTPRYLIKTRGQQVTLSCSPISGHRSVSWYQQTPGQGLQFLFEYFSETQRNKGNFPGRFSGRQFSNSRSEMNVSTLELGDSALYLCASSPTAPANYGYTFGSGTRLTVV.

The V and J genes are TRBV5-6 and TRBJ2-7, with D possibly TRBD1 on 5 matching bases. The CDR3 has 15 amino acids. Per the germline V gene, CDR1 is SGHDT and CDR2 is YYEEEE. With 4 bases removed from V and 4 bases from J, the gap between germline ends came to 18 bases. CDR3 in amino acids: CASSPPRRQRYEQYF. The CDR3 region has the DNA TGTGCCAGCAGCCCCCCCAGGAGACAGCGATACGAGCAGTACTTC.

The CDR3 region has the DNA TGTGCCAGTACTGAGGAACAACTCAATCAGCCCCAGCATTTT. Residues: CASTEEQLNQPQHF. V and J are TRBV19 and TRBJ1-5; D unclear. With 7 bases removed from V and 3 bases from J, the gap between germline ends came to 13 bases. Germline assignment: CDR1 LNHDA and CDR2 SQIVND (reference sequence). CDR3 length equals 14 residues. Combining the CDR3 with reference TRBV19 and TRBJ1-5 gives the whole variable domain DGGITQSPKYLFRKEGQNVTLSCEQNLNHDAMYWYRQDPGQGLRLIYYSQIVNDFQKGDIAEGYSVSREKKESFPLTVTSAQKNPTAFYLCASTEEQLNQPQHFGDGTRLSIL.

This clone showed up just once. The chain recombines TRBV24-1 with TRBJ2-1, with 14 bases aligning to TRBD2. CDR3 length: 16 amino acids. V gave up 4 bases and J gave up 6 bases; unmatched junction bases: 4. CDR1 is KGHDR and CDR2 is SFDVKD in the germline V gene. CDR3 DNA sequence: TGTGCCACCAGTGACCGACTAGCGGGAGGGGGCAATGAGCAGTTCTTC. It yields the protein CATSDRLAGGGNEQFF.

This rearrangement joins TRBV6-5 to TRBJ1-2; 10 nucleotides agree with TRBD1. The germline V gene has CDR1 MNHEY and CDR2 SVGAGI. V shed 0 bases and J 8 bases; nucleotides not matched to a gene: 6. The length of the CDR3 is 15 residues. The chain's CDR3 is CASSYSRTGGQGYTF. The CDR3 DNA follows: TGTGCCAGCAGTTACTCGCGGACAGGGGGGCAGGGCTACACCTTC.

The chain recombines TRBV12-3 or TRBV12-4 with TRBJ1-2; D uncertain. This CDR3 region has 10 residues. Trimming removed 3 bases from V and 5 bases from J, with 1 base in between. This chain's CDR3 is CASSLYGYTF. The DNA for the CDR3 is TGTGCCAGCAGTTTGTATGGCTACACCTTC.

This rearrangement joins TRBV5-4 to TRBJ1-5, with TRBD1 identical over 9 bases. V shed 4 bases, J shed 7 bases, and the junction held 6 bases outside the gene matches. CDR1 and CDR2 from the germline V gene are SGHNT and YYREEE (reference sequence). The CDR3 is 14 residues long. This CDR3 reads CASSAGQGGQPQHF. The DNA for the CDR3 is TGTGCCAGCAGCGCGGGACAGGGAGGACAGCCCCAGCATTTT.

In nucleotides, the CDR3 is TGTGCCAGTACCGGACAGGGGGGAGGCACTGAAGCTTTCTTT. Residues: CASTGQGGGTEAFF. The gene calls are TRBV19 and TRBJ1-1; 10 nucleotides align to TRBD1. The CDR3 has 14 amino acids. CDR1 is LNHDA and CDR2 is SQIVND in the germline V gene (reference sequence). The ends lost 7 bases at V and 4 bases at J; junction bases unmatched: 6. Drawing the rest from reference TRBV19 and TRBJ1-1, the complete variable domain is DGGITQSPKYLFRKEGQNVTLSCEQNLNHDAMYWYRQDPGQGLRLIYYSQIVNDFQKGDIAEGYSVSREKKESFPLTVTSAQKNPTAFYLCASTGQGGGTEAFFGQGTRLTVV.

The CDR3 sequence: CASRRTGGSAEAFF. The DNA for the CDR3 is TGTGCCAGCAGGAGGACAGGGGGGAGCGCTGAAGCTTTCTTT. The chain combines TRBV28 with TRBJ1-1, with TRBD1 matching over 10 bases. The germline V gene encodes CDR1 MDHEN and CDR2 SYDVKM. The CDR3 runs to 14 residues. Unmatched junction bases numbered 7, after V lost 6 bases and J lost 6 bases.

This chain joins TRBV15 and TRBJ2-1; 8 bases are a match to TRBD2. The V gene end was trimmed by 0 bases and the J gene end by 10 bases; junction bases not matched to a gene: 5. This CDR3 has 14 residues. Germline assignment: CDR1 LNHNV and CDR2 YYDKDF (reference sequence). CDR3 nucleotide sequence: TGTGCCACCAGCAGAGAACTAGCGGTTGGGGAGCAGTTCTTC. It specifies CATSRELAVGEQFF.

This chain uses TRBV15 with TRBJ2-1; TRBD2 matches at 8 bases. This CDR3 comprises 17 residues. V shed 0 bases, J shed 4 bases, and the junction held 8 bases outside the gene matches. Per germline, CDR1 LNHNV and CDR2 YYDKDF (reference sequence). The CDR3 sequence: CATSRDSGLAGYNEQFF. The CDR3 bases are TGTGCCACCAGCAGAGATTCTGGTCTAGCGGGTTACAATGAGCAGTTCTTC.

Here the CDR3 DNA reads TGTGCCAGCAGCCCCCGAGCCCCACTTCGGGACTCTGGAAACACCATATATTTT. It encodes CASSPRAPLRDSGNTIYF. The chain couples TRBV11-3 to TRBJ1-3; D is unclear. CDR1 is SGHNT, CDR2 YENEEA, per germline. This CDR3 is 18 amino acids long. Trimming shortened V by 5 bases and J by 0 bases, and 20 bases separated the two germline ends. Based on the CDR3 plus reference TRBV11-3 and TRBJ1-3, the full variable domain is EAGVVQSPRYKIIEKKQPVAFWCNPISGHNTLYWYLQNLGQGPELLIRYENEEAVDDSQLPKDRFSAERLKGVDSTLKIQPAELGDSAVYLCASSPRAPLRDSGNTIYFGEGSWLTVV.

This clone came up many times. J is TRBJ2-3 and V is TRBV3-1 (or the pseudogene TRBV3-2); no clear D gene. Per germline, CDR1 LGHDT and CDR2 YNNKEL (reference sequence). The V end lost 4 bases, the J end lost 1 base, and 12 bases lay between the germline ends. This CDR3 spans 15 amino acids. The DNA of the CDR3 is TGTGCCAGCAGCCGTAAGCCCTCAGGCACAGATACGCAGTATTTT. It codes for CASSRKPSGTDTQYF.

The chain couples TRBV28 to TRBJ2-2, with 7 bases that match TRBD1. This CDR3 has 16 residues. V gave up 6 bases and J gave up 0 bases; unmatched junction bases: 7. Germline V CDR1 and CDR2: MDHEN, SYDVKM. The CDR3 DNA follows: TGTGCCAGCAGAGAGACAGGGCCTACGAACACCGGGGAGCTGTTTTTT. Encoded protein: CASRETGPTNTGELFF.

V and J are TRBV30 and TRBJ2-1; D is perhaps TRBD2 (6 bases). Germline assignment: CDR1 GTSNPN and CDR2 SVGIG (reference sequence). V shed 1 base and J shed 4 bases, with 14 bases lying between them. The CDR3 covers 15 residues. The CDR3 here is CAWSETGVGYNEQFF. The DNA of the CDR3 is TGTGCCTGGAGTGAGACGGGAGTGGGGTACAATGAGCAGTTCTTC.

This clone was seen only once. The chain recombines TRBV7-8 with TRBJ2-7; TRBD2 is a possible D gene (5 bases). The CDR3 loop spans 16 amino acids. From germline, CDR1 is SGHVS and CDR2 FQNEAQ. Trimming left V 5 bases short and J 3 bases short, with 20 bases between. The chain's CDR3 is CASSIREVRLSYEQYF. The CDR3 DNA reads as TGTGCCAGCAGCATCCGGGAAGTCCGTCTGAGCTACGAGCAGTACTTC.

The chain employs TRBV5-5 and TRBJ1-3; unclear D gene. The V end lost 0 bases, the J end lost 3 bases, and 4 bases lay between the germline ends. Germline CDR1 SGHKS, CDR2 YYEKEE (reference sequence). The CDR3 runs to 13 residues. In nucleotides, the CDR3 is TGTGCCAGCAGCTTGGAATTTGGAAACACCATATATTTT. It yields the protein CASSLEFGNTIYF.

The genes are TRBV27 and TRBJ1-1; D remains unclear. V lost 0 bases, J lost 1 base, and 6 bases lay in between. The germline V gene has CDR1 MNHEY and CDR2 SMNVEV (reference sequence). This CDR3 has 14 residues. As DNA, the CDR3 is TGTGCCAGCAGTTTATCAGGTTGGAACACTGAAGCTTTCTTT. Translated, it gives CASSLSGWNTEAFF.

The chain's CDR3 is CAISESGVDTQYF. In DNA form, the CDR3 reads TGTGCCATCAGTGAGTCTGGGGTAGATACGCAGTATTTT. The chain joins TRBV10-3 to TRBJ2-3; D gene uncertain. The CDR3 sequence is 13 residues long. The V end was cut by 0 bases, the J end by 5 bases, with 6 bases between. The germline V gene has CDR1 ENHRY and CDR2 SYGVKD.